This is a list of T cell receptor beta chains from one sample in a study of T cell responses to AZD1222 COVID-19 vaccine. The repertoire was sequenced with immunoSEQ multiplex PCR; TCRdb's copy has only in-frame clones and lacks some. The sample has about 140,000 clones, about nine tenths seen once; the top ten hold about 5%. The material sequenced was peripheral blood, taken on day 0 of AZD1222 vaccination. Receptors originate from an adult in good health. Both conserved end residues are part of each CDR3. The D gene is left open where the match is weak. The size entry is marked missing in some rows and otherwise reads once, few, many or a size class.

V	D	size	J	DNA	CDR3
TRBV7-2	-	-	TRBJ1-1	TGTGCCAGCAGCCAAAAGGGGGGAACTGAAGCTTTCTTT	CASSQKGGTEAFF
TRBV6-5	-	-	TRBJ1-3	TGTGCCAGCAGTTACTCTCCAGGACCTGGAAACACCATATATTTT	CASSYSPGPGNTIYF
TRBV21-1	-	-	TRBJ1-2	TGTGCCAGCAGCAAACTAAAGGGGGTCGCTAACTATGGCTACACCTTC	CASSKLKGVANYGYTF
TRBV5-4	TRBD1	-	TRBJ1-2	TGTGCCAGCAGCACGGACAGGGGCTATGGCTACACCTTC	CASSTDRGYGYTF
TRBV11-2	TRBD2	-	TRBJ2-5	TGTGCCAGCAGCTTAGACGGGAGGTGGGGAGAGACCCAGTACTTC	CASSLDGRWGETQYF
TRBV18	-	-	TRBJ1-1	TGTGCCAGCTCACTATCCTCAGGCACGGTATTGAACACTGAAGCTTTCTTT	CASSLSSGTVLNTEAFF
TRBV15	-	-	TRBJ2-1	TGTGCCACCAGCAGCACAGGACTATACAATGAGCAGTTCTTC	CATSSTGLYNEQFF
TRBV3-1/TRBV3-2	TRBD2	-	TRBJ2-3	TGTGCCAGCAGCCAAGACCTAGCGGGAGGCACAGATACGCAGTATTTT	CASSQDLAGGTDTQYF
TRBV19	-	-	TRBJ2-6	TGTGCCAGTAGCGAACAGAGCTCTGGGGCCAACGTCCTGACTTTC	CASSEQSSGANVLTF
TRBV11-2	-	-	TRBJ2-1	TGTGCCAGCAGCTTACTGCGGAGCTCCTACAATGAGCAGTTCTTC	CASSLLRSSYNEQFF
TRBV11-3	TRBD2	-	TRBJ2-1	TGTGCCAGCAGCTTAGTGGGCGGGAGCCTCCGCAATGAGCAGTTCTTC	CASSLVGGSLRNEQFF
TRBV20-1	TRBD2	-	TRBJ2-5	TGCAGTGCTAGTCGGGGGGGCGTCGAGACCCAGTACTTC	CSASRGGVETQYF
TRBV28	-	-	TRBJ1-2	TGTGCCAGCAGTTTCCCGGACCAACCAACCTATGGCTACACCTTC	CASSFPDQPTYGYTF
TRBV9	-	once	TRBJ1-6	TGTGCCAGCAGCCGAATGACAGGCAGGAATTCACCCCTCCACTTT	CASSRMTGRNSPLHF
TRBV6-2/TRBV6-3	-	few	TRBJ2-1	TGTGCCAGCAGTTATCTAGTAGATGAGCAGTTCTTC	CASSYLVDEQFF
TRBV5-4	-	few	TRBJ2-1	TGTGCCAGCAGCTTGGTGAGCAGAGCGAATGATGAGCAGTTCTTC	CASSLVSRANDEQFF
TRBV7-8	-	-	TRBJ1-1	TGTGCCAGCAGCTTAGGGGTGGCTTCTTTCTTT	CASSLGVASFF
TRBV5-1	-	-	TRBJ1-2	TGCGCCAGCAGCTTGGAACCGACGAACTATGGCTACACCTTC	CASSLEPTNYGYTF
TRBV11-2	-	-	TRBJ2-1	TGTGCCAGCAGCTTACTAGCCAGCGGACCGTACAATGAGCAGTTCTTC	CASSLLASGPYNEQFF
TRBV2	-	once	TRBJ1-2	TGTGCCAGCAGCGAAAAGGCCACCTCGATGGATGGCTACACCTTC	CASSEKATSMDGYTF
TRBV11-1	-	-	TRBJ2-1	TGTGCCAGCAGACAAACAGGGACACGCTCCTACAATGAGCAGTTCTTC	CASRQTGTRSYNEQFF
TRBV12-3/TRBV12-4	-	once	TRBJ2-7	TGTGCCAGCAGTTTTGGGCAGGGCTACGAGCAGTACTTC	CASSFGQGYEQYF
TRBV9	-	-	TRBJ1-1	TGTGCCAGCAGCGTACAGTCCGGGAACACTGAAGCTTTCTTT	CASSVQSGNTEAFF
TRBV2	-	-	TRBJ1-1	TGTGCCAGCAGTGAACAGGAACTAGCTGAAGCTTTCTTT	CASSEQELAEAFF
TRBV5-1	TRBD1	once	TRBJ2-3	TGCGCCAGCAGCGGGGGACAGGAGATCACAGATACGCAGTATTTT	CASSGGQEITDTQYF
TRBV28	TRBD2	-	TRBJ2-3	TGTGCCAGCAGACCTAGCGGAGCCCCGGATACGCAGTATTTT	CASRPSGAPDTQYF
TRBV5-6	TRBD1	-	TRBJ2-5	TGTGCCAGCAGCAAAGACGCGTCAGGGGGATCCCTGGGGACCCAGTACTTC	CASSKDASGGSLGTQYF
TRBV4-1	-	-	TRBJ1-1	TGCGCCAGCAGCCAACCGTGGAGGGGCCGCCCTGAAGCTTTCTTT	CASSQPWRGRPEAFF
TRBV28	TRBD1	-	TRBJ1-1	TGTGCCAGCAGTTTCGGGACAGGGACCCCACCGAACACTGAAGCTTTCTTT	CASSFGTGTPPNTEAFF
TRBV5-6	TRBD1	-	TRBJ2-7	TGTGCCAGCAACCCGACAGGGGGATTAACGGGGGAGTACTTC	CASNPTGGLTGEYF
TRBV6-5	-	-	TRBJ1-2	TGTGCCAGCAGCATCCGGGACGGCAACTATGGCTACACCTTC	CASSIRDGNYGYTF
TRBV5-1	-	-	TRBJ2-5	TGCGCCAGCAGCTTGGGCCCCAGGGGGGGACTCGGGGAGACCCAGTACTTC	CASSLGPRGGLGETQYF
TRBV6-5	TRBD1	-	TRBJ1-1	TGTGCCAGCAGCAGACAGGGGGCAGGCACTGAAGCTTTCTTT	CASSRQGAGTEAFF
TRBV6-5	-	-	TRBJ1-1	TGTGCCAGCAAGGCAGGGGACAAAATGAACACTGAAGCTTTCTTT	CASKAGDKMNTEAFF
TRBV20-1	-	-	TRBJ2-7	TGCAGTGCTAGGGTTAGATCCGAGCAGTACTTC	CSARVRSEQYF